Following are 9 T cell receptor beta chains from one sample sequenced in a study of cytomegalovirus exposure and HLA in healthy donors. With 60 Vbeta and 13 Jbeta primers, the PCR was carried out. TCRdb's copy holds only in-frame clones and misses some; the assay was immunoSEQ multiplex PCR. Altogether more than 150,000 clones are present, approximately 85% being singletons, with the ten largest covering 7.5% to 10%. Sequencing used PBMCs. These receptor sequences come from a man aged 18 to 29 in good health and CMV-seropositive.

The table lists this clone with a few counts. The rearrangement links TRBV29-1 to TRBJ1-1; D is undetermined. Germline CDR1 reads SQVTM; CDR2 reads ANQGSEA. The CDR3 consists of 11 residues. CDR3 sequence reads: CSTVENTEAFF. The CDR3 nucleotides are TGCAGTACAGTGGAGAACACTGAAGCTTTCTTT.

As concerns this clone: The junction shows a germline mismatch at one end, possibly a read error. The gene calls are TRBV19 and TRBJ2-7; 7 bases line up with TRBD2. The CDR3 length is 15 residues. Germline V lookup: CDR1 LNHDA, CDR2 SQIVND (reference sequence). The chain's CDR3 is CASSIGSGAAYEQYF. Here the CDR3 DNA reads TGTGCCAGTAGCATAGGAAGCGGGGCGGCCTACGAGCAGTACTTC.

The gene calls are TRBV4-2 and TRBJ1-2, with D tentatively TRBD1 (5 bases). The CDR3 is 13 amino acids. V lost 8 bases and J lost 0, with 10 bases in between. In germline, CDR1 is LGHNA, CDR2 YNFKEQ. CDR3 nucleotides: TGTGCCAGCGGCCGGGACTCTAACTATGGCTACACCTTC. Amino acids: CASGRDSNYGYTF.

The chain employs TRBV19 and TRBJ1-1, with D possibly TRBD1 on 6 matching bases. The germline gives CDR1 LNHDA, CDR2 SQIVND (reference sequence). The CDR3 length is 11 residues. The ends were cut back, 9 bases at V and 11 bases at J, with 16 bases in the middle. The CDR3 DNA follows: TGTGCCAGCGTCGGACAGCCTGGTGCTTTCTTT. It specifies CASVGQPGAFF.

V and J are TRBV11-2 and TRBJ2-3; TRBD1 matches 7 bases. V lost 4 bases, J lost 6 bases, and 7 bases stayed unmatched. The CDR3 sequence is 14 residues long. The germline V gene has CDR1 SGHAT and CDR2 FQNNGV. The CDR3 DNA follows: TGTGCCAGCAGCTCTATCCAACAGGGGGATACGCAGTATTTT. This codes for CASSSIQQGDTQYF.

This rearrangement joins TRBV4-3 to TRBJ2-5; tentatively, D is TRBD2 (7 bases). Trimming pared 4 bases from V and 5 bases from J, leaving 20 bases between. CDR1 is LGHNA and CDR2 is YSLEER in the germline V gene. There are 16 residues in the CDR3. The CDR3 coding sequence is TGCGCCAGCAGCCCCCGGGTGGGGGCCGGGGGGGAGACCCAGTACTTC. Protein sequence: CASSPRVGAGGETQYF.

This chain links TRBV30 with TRBJ2-3; D is possibly TRBD2 (6 bases). V shed 4 bases and J shed 6 bases, with 8 bases lying between them. Germline values: CDR1 GTSNPN, CDR2 SVGIG (reference sequence). This CDR3 is built from 11 residues. This CDR3 is CAWTAGDTQYF. CDR3 DNA: TGTGCCTGGACCGCGGGGGATACGCAGTATTTT.

V is TRBV19 and J is TRBJ2-5, with TRBD1 matching over 7 bases. V was clipped by 3 bases and J by 5 bases; unmatched bases: 3. Germline V gene sequence: CDR1 LNHDA, CDR2 SQIVND (reference sequence). The CDR3 loop spans 13 amino acids. The DNA of the CDR3 is TGTGCCAGTAGTATGAGAGGGGGCGAGACCCAGTACTTC. Translation: CASSMRGGETQYF.

The rearrangement links TRBV27 to TRBJ2-1; the D gene is possibly TRBD2 (5 bases). Germline V lookup: CDR1 MNHEY, CDR2 SMNVEV (reference sequence). V lost 0 bases, J lost 7 bases, and 16 bases lay in between. This CDR3 has 16 residues. The DNA for the CDR3 is TGTGCCAGCAGTTTATCGATAAATTCGGGAACAAATGAGCAGTTCTTC. Residues: CASSLSINSGTNEQFF.